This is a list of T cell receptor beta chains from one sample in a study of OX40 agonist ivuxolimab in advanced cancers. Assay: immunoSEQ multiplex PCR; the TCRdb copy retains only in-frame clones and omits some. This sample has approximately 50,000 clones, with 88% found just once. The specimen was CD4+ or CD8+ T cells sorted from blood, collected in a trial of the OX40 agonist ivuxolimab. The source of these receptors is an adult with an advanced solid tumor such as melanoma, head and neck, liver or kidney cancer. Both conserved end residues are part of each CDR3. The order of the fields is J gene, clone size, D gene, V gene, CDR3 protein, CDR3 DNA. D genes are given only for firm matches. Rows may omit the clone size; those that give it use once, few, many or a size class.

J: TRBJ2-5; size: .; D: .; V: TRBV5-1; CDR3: CASTWTPQETQYF; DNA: TGCGCCAGCACCTGGACACCGCAAGAGACCCAGTACTTC
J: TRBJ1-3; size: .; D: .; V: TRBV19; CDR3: CASSIVGTGNTIYF; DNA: TGTGCCAGTAGTATAGTGGGAACTGGAAACACCATATATTTT
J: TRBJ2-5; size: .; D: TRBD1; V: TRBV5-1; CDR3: CASKKGTGAIGETQYF; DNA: TGCGCCAGCAAAAAGGGGACAGGGGCCATCGGAGAGACCCAGTACTTC
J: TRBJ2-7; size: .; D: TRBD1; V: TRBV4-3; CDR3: CASSQNLRSGGNEQYF; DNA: TGCGCCAGCAGCCAAAACCTCAGGTCAGGGGGTAACGAGCAGTACTTC
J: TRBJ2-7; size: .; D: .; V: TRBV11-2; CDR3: CASSNQGLPNRYYEQYF; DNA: TGTGCCAGCAGCAACCAGGGGTTACCTAATAGGTACTACGAGCAGTACTTC
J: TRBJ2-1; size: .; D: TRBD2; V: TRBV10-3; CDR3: CAISGTSGRRAYNEQFF; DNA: TGTGCCATCAGTGGGACTAGCGGGAGGCGGGCCTACAATGAGCAGTTCTTC
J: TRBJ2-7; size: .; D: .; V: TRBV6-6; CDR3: CASSKSDEQYF; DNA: TGTGCCAGCAGCAAAAGTGACGAGCAGTACTTC
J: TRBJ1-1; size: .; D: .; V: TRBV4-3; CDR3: CASSQGLGNTEAFF; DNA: TGCGCCAGCAGCCAAGGGTTGGGGAACACTGAAGCTTTCTTT
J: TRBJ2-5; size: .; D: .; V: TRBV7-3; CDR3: CASSTHIQETQYF; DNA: TGTGCCAGCAGCACGCACATACAAGAGACCCAGTACTTC
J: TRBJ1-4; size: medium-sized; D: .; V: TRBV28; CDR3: CASSSQGISEKLFF; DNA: TGTGCCAGCAGTTCTCAGGGAATTAGTGAAAAACTGTTTTTT
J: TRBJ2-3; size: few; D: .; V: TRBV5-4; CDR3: CASSRSGGAGTDTQYF; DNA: TGTGCCAGCAGCCGCAGTGGGGGCGCCGGCACAGATACGCAGTATTTT
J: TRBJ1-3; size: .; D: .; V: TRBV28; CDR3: CASSLPGNTIYF; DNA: TGTGCCAGCAGTTTACCCGGAAACACCATATATTTT
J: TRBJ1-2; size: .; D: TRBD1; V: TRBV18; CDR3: CASSRDRVNYGYTF; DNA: TGTGCCAGCTCTCGGGACAGGGTTAACTATGGCTACACCTTC
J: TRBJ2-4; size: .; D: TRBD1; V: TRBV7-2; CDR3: CASSVRAGTGVNIQYF; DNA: TGTGCCAGCAGCGTCCGAGCCGGGACAGGGGTGAACATTCAGTACTTC
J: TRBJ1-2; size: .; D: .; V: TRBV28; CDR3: CASGDSYGYTF; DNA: TGTGCCAGCGGCGACAGCTATGGCTACACCTTC
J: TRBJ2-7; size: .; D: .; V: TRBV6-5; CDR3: CASSYVTGYEQYF; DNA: TGTGCCAGCAGTTACGTTACCGGCTACGAGCAGTACTTC